This T cell receptor beta chain was found in a study of CD8+CD57+ T cells in acquired aplastic anemia. Overall study: Mean yield of DNA from sorted CD4+ and CD8+ cells was 3 to 3.5 ug.

Note on this clonotype: The antigen is undetermined.

Sequenced patients had shown CD8+CD57+ cell expansion by flow cytometry. The patients, all of them, had severe acquired aplastic anemia. Receipt of therapy had not occurred in any patient by the time of blood sampling. General study points: Overlap between patients and controls comprised twenty-nine CD8+ CDR3 sequences.

Germline V gene sequence: CDR1 KGHDR, CDR2 SFDVKD. The CDR3 has 13 residues. V dropped 3 bases and J dropped 3 bases, with 7 bases sitting between them. Investigators profiled TCR beta VDJ and CDR3 from genomic DNA template. TCRdb used MiXCR to reprocess the reads, holding one entry per CDR3 protein. The table shows roughly 170,000 distinct CDR3 sequences, with around 50% occurring only once. Sequenced input: sorted CD4+, CD8+, or CD8+CD57+ T cells (not recorded which) from PBMCs. This chain links TRBV24-1 with TRBJ1-1; no clear D gene. The clonotype was recovered from a human donor with aplastic anemia. The CDR3 nucleotides are TGTGCCACCAGTGATGATAGACACACTGAAGCTTTCTTT. This encodes CATSDDRHTEAFF.